Listed below are T cell receptor beta chains from one sample, sequenced in a study of early T cells in non-severe SARS-CoV-2 infection. TCRdb analysed the 5' RACE reads with MiXCR anew, one entry per CDR3 protein. The sample comprises some 50,000 distinct CDR3 sequences, roughly 8.8% of which are singletons, and around 20% rests with the top ten. The specimen was whole blood. The receptor source for this set is an adult who was a healthcare worker with PCR-confirmed SARS-CoV-2 infection or an uninfected control (not recorded which). Each CDR3 is given with its conserved first and last residue. A D gene is named only where the DNA matches it firmly. The size field is filled for only some rows; it gives once, few, many or a size class.

J | V | D | size | DNA | CDR3
TRBJ1-2 | TRBV10-3 | . | . | TGTGCCATCAGTCGCCGACCTTCCGGGGCGGAAGGCTACACCTTC | CAISRRPSGAEGYTF
TRBJ1-4 | TRBV12-3/TRBV12-4 | . | few | TGTGCCAGCAGTTTTCCTTCTTCAAAACTGTTTTTT | CASSFPSSKLFF
TRBJ2-4 | TRBV12-3/TRBV12-4 | TRBD2 | many | TGTGCCAGCAGTTACCCGCTACGGCGGGGGGCTATGAAAAACATTCAGTACTTC | CASSYPLRRGAMKNIQYF
TRBJ2-3 | TRBV27 | . | many | TGTGCCAGCAGTTTACAAGCGGGTCGCACAGATACGCAGTATTTT | CASSLQAGRTDTQYF
TRBJ2-1 | TRBV12-3/TRBV12-4 | . | . | TGTGCCAGCAGTTTAGCGGGGGCTAACAATGAGCAGTTCTTC | CASSLAGANNEQFF
TRBJ1-5 | TRBV7-8 | . | many | TGTGCCAGCAGCTTAGCGGGTACAGGGAGCCAGCCCCAGCATTTT | CASSLAGTGSQPQHF
TRBJ2-7 | TRBV2 | . | few | TGTGCCAGCAGTGAAGTATACGAGCAGTACTTC | CASSEVYEQYF
TRBJ1-1 | TRBV7-2 | . | many | TGTGCCAGCAGCTCTTCCCCGGCGGGAGCTTTCTTT | CASSSSPAGAFF
TRBJ1-1 | TRBV18 | . | . | TGTGCCAGCTCACAAACCCGGGGAGACACTGAAGCTTTCTTT | CASSQTRGDTEAFF
TRBJ1-1 | TRBV5-1 | . | . | TGCGCCAGCAGCAAGAGGGAGGGGAACACTGAAGCTTTCTTT | CASSKREGNTEAFF
TRBJ1-6 | TRBV20-1 | . | . | TGCAGTGCGTGGGACGGGACAATCACCCTCCACTTT | CSAWDGTITLHF
TRBJ2-2 | TRBV29-1 | . | many | TGCAGCGGCGGACAGAGGGGTACCGGGGAGCTGTTTTTT | CSGGQRGTGELFF
TRBJ2-5 | TRBV7-9 | . | . | TGTGCCAGCAGCCGGGGAGATCCGGGGGAGACCCAGTACTTC | CASSRGDPGETQYF
TRBJ2-7 | TRBV13 | . | . | TGTGCCAGCAGCTTAGCCGGGACGGGCGGGGTAGGAGAGCAGTACTTC | CASSLAGTGGVGEQYF
TRBJ2-3 | TRBV29-1 | . | . | TGCAGCGAATCCCCGGGGAGCACAGATACGCAGTATTTT | CSESPGSTDTQYF
TRBJ2-2 | TRBV2 | TRBD1 | . | TGTGCCAGCAGGACAGGGTTTCCCGGGGAGCTGTTTTTT | CASRTGFPGELFF
TRBJ2-1 | TRBV15 | TRBD2 | . | TGTGCCACCAGCAGCGAAGGGACTACCTATGAGCAGTTCTTC | CATSSEGTTYEQFF
TRBJ1-4 | TRBV7-2 | . | many | TGTGCCAGCAGCCCGGGAGAAAAACTGTTTTTT | CASSPGEKLFF
TRBJ2-5 | TRBV3-1 | . | many | TGTGCCAGCAGCCAAGCCCAAGAGACCCAGTACTTC | CASSQAQETQYF
TRBJ2-1 | TRBV7-9 | . | few | TGTGCCAGCAGCTTAGGGACCTTAAGCGGCAATGAGCAGTTCTTC | CASSLGTLSGNEQFF
TRBJ1-5 | TRBV27 | . | . | TGTGCCAGCAGTTTAATGGGTAGCAATCAGCCCCAGCATTTT | CASSLMGSNQPQHF
TRBJ1-1 | TRBV6-1 | TRBD1 | . | TGTGCCAGCAGTGGGGACAGGGTCACTGAAGCTTTCTTT | CASSGDRVTEAFF
TRBJ2-4 | TRBV29-1 | . | . | TGCAGCGCCATTACAGGAATAAACATTCAGTACTTC | CSAITGINIQYF
TRBJ2-7 | TRBV15 | . | many | TGTGCCACCAGCGACGCCGGATCCTACGAGCAGTACTTC | CATSDAGSYEQYF
TRBJ1-5 | TRBV29-1 | . | many | TGCAGCGCGTCCGAGAGTAGCAATCAGCCCCAGCATTTT | CSASESSNQPQHF
TRBJ1-5 | TRBV12-3/TRBV12-4 | . | . | TGTGCCAGCAGTTTAGGGTTCGGGCAGCCCCAGCATTTT | CASSLGFGQPQHF
TRBJ2-6 | TRBV2 | . | . | TGTGCCAGCTTTCAGACCATAGACTCTGGGGCCAACGTCCTGACTTTC | CASFQTIDSGANVLTF
TRBJ2-7 | TRBV12-3/TRBV12-4 | . | many | TGTGCCAGCAGTTTAGTTTTCAGGGCAGGAGAGCAGTACTTC | CASSLVFRAGEQYF
TRBJ1-4 | TRBV5-1 | . | many | TGCGCCAGCAGCTTGCAGGGGCCAACTAATGAAAAACTGTTTTTT | CASSLQGPTNEKLFF
TRBJ1-1 | TRBV7-9 | . | many | TGTGCCAGCAGCTTAACGGCCAGAACGAACACTGAAGCTTTCTTT | CASSLTARTNTEAFF
TRBJ2-2 | TRBV5-4 | . | . | TGTGCCAGCAAGCTTGGGACGGGAACCGGGGAGCTGTTTTTT | CASKLGTGTGELFF
TRBJ2-7 | TRBV27 | . | many | TGTGCCAGCAGCGTGGGTTGGGCCGCCTACGAGCAGTACTTC | CASSVGWAAYEQYF
TRBJ2-6 | TRBV19 | TRBD1 | few | TGTGCCACCAGACAGGGGGCGATGTCTGGGGCCAACGTCCTGACTTTC | CATRQGAMSGANVLTF
TRBJ1-1 | TRBV3-1 | . | few | TGTGCCAGCAGCCAAGTGACAAGGAGGACTGAAGCTTTCTTT | CASSQVTRRTEAFF
TRBJ1-2 | TRBV29-1 | . | few | TGCAGCGGCCTACAGCCGAATGGCTACACCTTC | CSGLQPNGYTF
TRBJ1-5 | TRBV30 | . | few | TGTGCCTGGACGATGACAGGACACAATCAGCCCCAGCATTTT | CAWTMTGHNQPQHF
TRBJ1-1 | TRBV12-3/TRBV12-4 | TRBD1 | . | TGTGCCAGCAGTACAGGGGGCTCGGAAGCTTTCTTT | CASSTGGSEAFF
TRBJ1-1 | TRBV30 | . | few | TGTGCCGGAGGGGGAAACACTGAAGCTTTCTTT | CAGGGNTEAFF
TRBJ2-3 | TRBV12-5 | . | few | TGTGCTAGTGGCCCGGATCTGGCTTCAGATACGCAGTATTTT | CASGPDLASDTQYF
TRBJ2-7 | TRBV3-1 | . | few | TGTGCCAGCAGCCCCCCAGAACTTTCCTACGAGCAGTACTTC | CASSPPELSYEQYF
TRBJ1-4 | TRBV30 | . | few | TGTGCCTGGAGTGTACAATGGGGGGACAATGAAAAACTGTTTTTT | CAWSVQWGDNEKLFF
TRBJ1-3 | TRBV5-6 | . | . | TGTGCCGGCAGCTTGGCGGGCTCCCTCTCTGGAAACACCATATATTTT | CAGSLAGSLSGNTIYF
TRBJ2-1 | TRBV5-5 | TRBD1 | . | TGTGCCAGCAGCCCCCGTCCGGGACAGGGGGCCGTAGGGTCCTACAATGAGCAGTTCTTC | CASSPRPGQGAVGSYNEQFF
TRBJ1-1 | TRBV5-1 | . | . | TGCGCCAGCAGCTTGGGATTCGGGTCGGAGTACACTGAAGCTTTCTTT | CASSLGFGSEYTEAFF
TRBJ1-3 | TRBV12-3/TRBV12-4 | TRBD1 | few | TGTGCCAGCAGTTCCCGGGACAGTTACTCTGGAAACACCATATATTTT | CASSSRDSYSGNTIYF